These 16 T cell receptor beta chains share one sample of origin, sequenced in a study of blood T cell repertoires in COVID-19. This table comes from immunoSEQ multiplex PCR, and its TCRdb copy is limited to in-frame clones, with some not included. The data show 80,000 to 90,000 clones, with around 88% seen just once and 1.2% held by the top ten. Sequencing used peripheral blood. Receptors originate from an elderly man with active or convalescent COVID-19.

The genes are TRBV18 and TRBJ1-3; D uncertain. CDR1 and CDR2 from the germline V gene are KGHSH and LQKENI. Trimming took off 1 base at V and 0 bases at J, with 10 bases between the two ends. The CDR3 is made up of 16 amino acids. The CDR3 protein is CASSPRHSDSGNTIYF. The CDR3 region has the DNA TGTGCCAGCTCACCACGCCATAGTGACTCTGGAAACACCATATATTTT.

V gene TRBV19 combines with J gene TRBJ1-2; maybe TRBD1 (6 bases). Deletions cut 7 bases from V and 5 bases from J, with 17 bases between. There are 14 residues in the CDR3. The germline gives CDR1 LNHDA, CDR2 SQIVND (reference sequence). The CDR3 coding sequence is TGTGCCAGTAAGGCCCCCGGGGGGCTTTATGGCTACACCTTC. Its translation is CASKAPGGLYGYTF.

The CDR3 DNA reads as TGTGCCAGCAGCGGACGGGGGGAGGACAGCAATCAGCCCCAGCATTTT. Translated: CASSGRGEDSNQPQHF. This chain joins TRBV14 and TRBJ1-5; maybe TRBD1 (5 bases). Trimming left V 5 bases short and J 1 base short, with 15 bases between. CDR1 SGHDN and CDR2 FVKESK come from the germline V gene. The CDR3 has 16 amino acids. The complete variable domain, with remaining parts taken from reference TRBV14 and TRBJ1-5, reads EAGVTQFPSHSVIEKGQTVTLRCDPISGHDNLYWYRRVMGKEIKFLLHFVKESKQDESGMPNNRFLAERTGGTYSTLKVQPAELEDSGVYFCASSGRGEDSNQPQHFGDGTRLSIL.

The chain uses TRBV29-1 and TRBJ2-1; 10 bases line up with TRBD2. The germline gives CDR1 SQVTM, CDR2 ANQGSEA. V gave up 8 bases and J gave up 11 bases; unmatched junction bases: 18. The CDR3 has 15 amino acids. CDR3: CSLTPSSGRGGKQFF. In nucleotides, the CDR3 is TGCAGCCTGACCCCCTCTAGCGGGAGAGGGGGAAAGCAGTTCTTC.

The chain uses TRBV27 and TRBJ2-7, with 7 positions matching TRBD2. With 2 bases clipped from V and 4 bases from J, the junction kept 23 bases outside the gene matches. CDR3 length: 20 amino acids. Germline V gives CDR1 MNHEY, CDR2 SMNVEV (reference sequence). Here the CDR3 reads CASSLRASETWAGVVYEQYF. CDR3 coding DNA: TGTGCCAGCAGTTTAAGGGCAAGCGAGACTTGGGCGGGAGTAGTGTACGAGCAGTACTTC.

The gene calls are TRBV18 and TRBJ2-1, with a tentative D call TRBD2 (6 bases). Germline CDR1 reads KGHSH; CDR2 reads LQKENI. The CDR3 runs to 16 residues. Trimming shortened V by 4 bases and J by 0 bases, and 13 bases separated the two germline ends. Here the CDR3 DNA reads TGTGCCAGCTCACTAGGGACTCCAAGCTCCTACAATGAGCAGTTCTTC. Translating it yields CASSLGTPSSYNEQFF.

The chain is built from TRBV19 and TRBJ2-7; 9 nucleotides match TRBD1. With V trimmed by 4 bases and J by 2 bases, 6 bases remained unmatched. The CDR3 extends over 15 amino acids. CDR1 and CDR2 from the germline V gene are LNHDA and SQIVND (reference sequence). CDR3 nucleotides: TGTGCCAGTAGTACACCGGGACAGGGACCCTACGAGCAGTACTTC. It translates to CASSTPGQGPYEQYF.

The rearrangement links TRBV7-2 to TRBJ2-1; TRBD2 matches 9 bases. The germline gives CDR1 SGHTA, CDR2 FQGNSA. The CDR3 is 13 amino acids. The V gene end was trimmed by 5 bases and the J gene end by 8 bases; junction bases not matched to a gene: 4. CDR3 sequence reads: CASSRGRVDEQFF. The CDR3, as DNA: TGTGCCAGCAGCCGCGGGAGGGTGGATGAGCAGTTCTTC.

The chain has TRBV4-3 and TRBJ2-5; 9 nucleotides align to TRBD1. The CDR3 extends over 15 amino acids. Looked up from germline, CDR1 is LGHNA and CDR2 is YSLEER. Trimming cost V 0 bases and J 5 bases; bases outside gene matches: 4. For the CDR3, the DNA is TGCGCCAGCAGCCAAGATACAGGGGGCCGGGAGACCCAGTACTTC. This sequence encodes CASSQDTGGRETQYF.

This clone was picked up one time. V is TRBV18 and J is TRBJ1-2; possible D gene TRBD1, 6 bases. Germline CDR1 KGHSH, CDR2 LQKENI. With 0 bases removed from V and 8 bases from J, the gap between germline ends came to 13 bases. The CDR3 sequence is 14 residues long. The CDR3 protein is CASSPPQGYLGYTF. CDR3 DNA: TGTGCCAGCTCACCACCGCAGGGGTATTTGGGCTACACCTTC.

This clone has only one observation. The CDR3 is CASSWTGSGINTEAFF. The CDR3 DNA follows: TGCGCCAGCAGCTGGACAGGGAGCGGGATTAACACTGAAGCTTTCTTT. The chain combines TRBV5-1 with TRBJ1-1, with 8 bases that match TRBD1. The germline gives CDR1 SGHRS, CDR2 YFSETQ. V trimming: 3 bases; J trimming: 2 bases; junction bases outside the gene matches: 9. This CDR3 region has 16 residues.

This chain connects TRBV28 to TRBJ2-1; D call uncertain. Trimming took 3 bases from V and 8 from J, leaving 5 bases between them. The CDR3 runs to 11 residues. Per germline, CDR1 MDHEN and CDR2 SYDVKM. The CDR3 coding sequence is TGTGCCAGCAGTTTTCGGTATGAGCAGTTCTTC. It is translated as CASSFRYEQFF.

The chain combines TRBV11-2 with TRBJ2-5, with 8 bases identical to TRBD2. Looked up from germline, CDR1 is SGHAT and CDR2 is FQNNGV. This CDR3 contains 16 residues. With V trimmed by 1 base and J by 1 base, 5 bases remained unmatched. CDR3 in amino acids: CASSLVSGGSQETQYF. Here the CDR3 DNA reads TGTGCCAGCAGCTTAGTCTCGGGGGGGTCCCAAGAGACCCAGTACTTC.

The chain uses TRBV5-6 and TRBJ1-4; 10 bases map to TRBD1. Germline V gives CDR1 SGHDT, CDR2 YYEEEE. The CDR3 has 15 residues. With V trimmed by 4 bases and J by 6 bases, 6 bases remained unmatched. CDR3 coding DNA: TGTGCCAGCAGCGCCACCGGGACAGGGGATGAAAAACTGTTTTTT. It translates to CASSATGTGDEKLFF.

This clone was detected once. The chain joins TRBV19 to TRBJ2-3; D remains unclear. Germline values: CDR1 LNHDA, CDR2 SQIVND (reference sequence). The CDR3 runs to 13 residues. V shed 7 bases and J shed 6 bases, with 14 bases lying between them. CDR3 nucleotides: TGTGCCAGTAAGCCCTCTAGTATCGATACGCAGTATTTT. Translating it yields CASKPSSIDTQYF.

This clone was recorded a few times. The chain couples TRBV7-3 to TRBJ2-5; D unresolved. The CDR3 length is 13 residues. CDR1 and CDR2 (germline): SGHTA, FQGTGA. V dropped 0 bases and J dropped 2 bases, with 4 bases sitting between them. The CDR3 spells CASSLTQQETQYF. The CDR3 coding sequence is TGTGCCAGCAGCTTAACACAGCAAGAGACCCAGTACTTC. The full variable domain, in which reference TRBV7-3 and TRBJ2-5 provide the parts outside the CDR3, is GAGVSQTPSNKVTEKGKYVELRCDPISGHTALYWYRQSLGQGPEFLIYFQGTGAADDSGLPNDRFFAVRPEGSVSTLKIQRTERGDSAVYLCASSLTQQETQYFGPGTRLLVL.